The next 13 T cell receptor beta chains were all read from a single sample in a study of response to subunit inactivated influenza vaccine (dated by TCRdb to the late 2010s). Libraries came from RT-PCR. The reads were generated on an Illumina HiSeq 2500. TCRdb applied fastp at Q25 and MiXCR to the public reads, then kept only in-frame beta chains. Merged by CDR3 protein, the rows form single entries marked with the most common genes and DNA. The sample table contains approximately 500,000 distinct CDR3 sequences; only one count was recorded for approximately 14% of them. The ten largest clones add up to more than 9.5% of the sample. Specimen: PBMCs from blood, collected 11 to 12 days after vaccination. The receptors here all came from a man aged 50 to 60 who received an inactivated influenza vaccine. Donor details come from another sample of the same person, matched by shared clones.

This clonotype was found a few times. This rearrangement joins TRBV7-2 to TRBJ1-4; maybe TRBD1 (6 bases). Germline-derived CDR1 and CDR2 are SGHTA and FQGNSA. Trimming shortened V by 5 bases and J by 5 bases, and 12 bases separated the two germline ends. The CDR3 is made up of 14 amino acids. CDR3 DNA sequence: TGTGCCAGCAGCGTACAGGGAGTAAATGAAAAACTGTTTTTT. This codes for CASSVQGVNEKLFF. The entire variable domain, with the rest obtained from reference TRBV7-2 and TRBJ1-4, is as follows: GAGVSQSPSNKVTEKGKDVELRCDPISGHTALYWYRQSLGQGLEFLIYFQGNSAPDKSGLPSDRFSAERTGGSVSTLTIQRTQQEDSAVYLCASSVQGVNEKLFFGSGTQLSVL.

The CDR3 DNA reads as TGTGCCAGCAGCGTAGGGAATAGCGGGAACACCGGGGAGCTGTTTTTT. It specifies CASSVGNSGNTGELFF. V usage is TRBV9 and J usage is TRBJ2-2; D perhaps matches TRBD2 (6 bases). Germline V gene lookup returns CDR1 SGDLS and CDR2 YYNGEE. V was trimmed by 0 bases and J by 1 base, leaving 10 bases between them. The CDR3 contains 16 residues.

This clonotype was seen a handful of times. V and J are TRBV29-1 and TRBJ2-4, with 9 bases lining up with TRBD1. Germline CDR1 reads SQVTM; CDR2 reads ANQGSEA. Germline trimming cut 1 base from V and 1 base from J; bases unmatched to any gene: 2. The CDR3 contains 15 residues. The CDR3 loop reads CSVEVGTGAKNIQYF. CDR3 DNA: TGCAGCGTTGAAGTCGGGACAGGGGCCAAAAACATTCAGTACTTC.

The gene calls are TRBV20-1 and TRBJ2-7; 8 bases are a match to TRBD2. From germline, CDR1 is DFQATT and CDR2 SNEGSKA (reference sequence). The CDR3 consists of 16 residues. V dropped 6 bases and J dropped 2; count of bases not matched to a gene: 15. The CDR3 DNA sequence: TGCAGTGCCGTAGATGTAGCGGGACAAAGTACCTACGAGCAGTACTTC. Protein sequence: CSAVDVAGQSTYEQYF.

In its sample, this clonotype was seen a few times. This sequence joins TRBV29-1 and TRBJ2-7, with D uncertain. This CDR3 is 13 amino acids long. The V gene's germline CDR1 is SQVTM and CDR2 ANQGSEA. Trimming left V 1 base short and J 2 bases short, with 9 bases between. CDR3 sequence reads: CSVEGLTPYEQYF. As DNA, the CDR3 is TGCAGCGTTGAAGGACTGACGCCCTACGAGCAGTACTTC.

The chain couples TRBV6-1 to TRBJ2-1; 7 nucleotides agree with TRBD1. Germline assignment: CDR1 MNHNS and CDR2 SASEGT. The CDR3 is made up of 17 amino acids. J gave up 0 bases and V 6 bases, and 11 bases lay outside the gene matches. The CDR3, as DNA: TGTGCCAGCAGCCGGAGACAGGGAATAAGCTCCTACAATGAGCAGTTCTTC. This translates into CASSRRQGISSYNEQFF.

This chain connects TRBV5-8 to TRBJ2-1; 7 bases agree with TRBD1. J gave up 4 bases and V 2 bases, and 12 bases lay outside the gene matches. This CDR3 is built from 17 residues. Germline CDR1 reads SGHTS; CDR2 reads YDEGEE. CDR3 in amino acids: CASSLGQVDGVYNEQFF. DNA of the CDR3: TGTGCCAGCAGCTTAGGACAGGTAGATGGGGTTTACAATGAGCAGTTCTTC. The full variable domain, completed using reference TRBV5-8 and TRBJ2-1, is EAGVTQSPTHLIKTRGQQATLRCSPISGHTSVYWYQQALGLGLQFLLWYDEGEERNRGNFPPRFSGRQFPNYSSELNVNALELEDSALYLCASSLGQVDGVYNEQFFGPGTRLTVL.

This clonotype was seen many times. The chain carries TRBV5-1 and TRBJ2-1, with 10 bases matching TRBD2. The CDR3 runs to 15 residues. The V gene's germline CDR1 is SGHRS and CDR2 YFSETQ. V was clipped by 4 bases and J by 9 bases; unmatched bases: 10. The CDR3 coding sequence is TGCGCCAGCAGCCCTGACTCGGGACTAGCGACTGAGCAGTTCTTC. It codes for CASSPDSGLATEQFF.

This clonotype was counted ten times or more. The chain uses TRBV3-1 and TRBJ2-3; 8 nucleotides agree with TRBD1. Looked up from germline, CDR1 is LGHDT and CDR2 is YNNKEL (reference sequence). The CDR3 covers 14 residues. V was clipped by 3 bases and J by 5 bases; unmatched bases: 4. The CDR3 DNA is TGTGCCAGCAGCCAGGACAGGGCCAGAGATACGCAGTATTTT. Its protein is CASSQDRARDTQYF.

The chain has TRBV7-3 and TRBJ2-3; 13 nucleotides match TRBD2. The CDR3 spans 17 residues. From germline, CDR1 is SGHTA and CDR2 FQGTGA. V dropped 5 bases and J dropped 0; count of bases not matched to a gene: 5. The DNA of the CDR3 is TGTGCCAGCAGCACTAGCGGGAGGGCCTTTAGCACAGATACGCAGTATTTT. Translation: CASSTSGRAFSTDTQYF. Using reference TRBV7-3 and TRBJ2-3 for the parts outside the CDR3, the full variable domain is GAGVSQTPSNKVTEKGKYVELRCDPISGHTALYWYRQSLGQGPEFLIYFQGTGAADDSGLPNDRFFAVRPEGSVSTLKIQRTERGDSAVYLCASSTSGRAFSTDTQYFGPGTRLTVL.

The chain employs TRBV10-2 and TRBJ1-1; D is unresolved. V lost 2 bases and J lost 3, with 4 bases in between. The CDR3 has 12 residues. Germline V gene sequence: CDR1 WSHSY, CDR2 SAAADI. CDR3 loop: CASSEPDTEAFF. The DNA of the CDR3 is TGCGCCAGCAGTGAGCCGGACACTGAAGCTTTCTTT.

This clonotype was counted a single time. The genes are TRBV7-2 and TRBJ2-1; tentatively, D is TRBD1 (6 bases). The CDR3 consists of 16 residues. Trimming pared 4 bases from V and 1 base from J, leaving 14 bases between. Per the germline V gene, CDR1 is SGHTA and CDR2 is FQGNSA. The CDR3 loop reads CASSSKGVGSYNEQFF. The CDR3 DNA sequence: TGTGCCAGCAGCTCAAAGGGGGTGGGATCCTACAATGAGCAGTTCTTC.

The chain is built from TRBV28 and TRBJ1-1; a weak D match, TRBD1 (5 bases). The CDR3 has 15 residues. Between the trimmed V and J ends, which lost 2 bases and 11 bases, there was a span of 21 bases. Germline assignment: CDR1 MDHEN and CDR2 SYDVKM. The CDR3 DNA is TGTGCCAGCAGTTTAACATTTGGGACGGTGAACGAGGCTTTCTTT. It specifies CASSLTFGTVNEAFF.